This entry lists 17 T cell receptor delta chains sequenced from one sample in a study of gamma-delta T cells after stem cell transplantation. TCRdb called clones anew from the RT-PCR reads with CATT. Here the sample spans several hundred delta-chain clones, roughly 2.8% being singletons. The sample consisted of gamma-delta T cells. The receptor source for this set is a human donor. It is not recorded whose cells these are; they may come from a transplant donor.

Concerning this clone itself: TCRdb's listed protein matches a much larger clone and diverges from this DNA's translation at residue 3, likely through a read error; the protein shown comes from the DNA. The rearrangement joins TRDV2 to TRDJ1; D perhaps matches TRDD2 (7 bases). In germline, CDR1 is GEAIGNYY, CDR2 EKD. The CDR3 contains 17 residues. The CDR3 DNA follows: TGTGCCGGTGATTCCTACACTTGGGGGGCGTACACCGATAAACTCATCTTT. This sequence encodes CAGDSYTWGAYTDKLIF.

Turning to this clone: TCRdb lists the protein of a much larger clone for this DNA, which differs at residue 8, so this is likely a read error; the protein given here is translated from the DNA itself. Here the CDR3 reads CACDTVEWDTLERDTRQMFF. The CDR3 bases are TGTGCCTGTGACACCGTTGAGTGGGATACGCTTGAACGGGACACCCGACAGATGTTTTTC. V and J are TRDV2 and TRDJ3; 8 bases align to TRDD3. Germline V gene lookup returns CDR1 GEAIGNYY and CDR2 EKD. The CDR3 is made up of 20 amino acids. Trimming cost V 0 bases and J 5 bases; bases outside gene matches: 14.

This clone was seen more than once but under ten times. Only one base separates this from a far larger clonotype, so it likely reflects a read error. At the DNA level, this CDR3 is encoded by other sequences in the same sample as well. The CDR3 bases are TGTGCTCTTGGGGAACTAAAGCCGCCTCTGGGGGTCTTGTACACCGATAAACTCATCTTT. Protein product: CALGELKPPLGVLYTDKLIF. V usage is TRDV1 and J usage is TRDJ1; TRDD3 agrees at 7 bases. The CDR3 has 20 amino acids. After removal of 0 bases from V and 0 bases from J, the junction contained 16 bases not matched to a gene. Germline-derived CDR1 and CDR2 are TSWWSYY and QGS.

Concerning this clone: For this DNA, TCRdb reports the protein of a much larger clone, which diverges at residue 8, most likely from a read error; the protein presented here is translated directly from the DNA. The chain recombines TRDV2 with TRDJ1, with a tentative D call TRDD3 (6 bases). The CDR3 runs 16 residues. V was pared by 0 bases and J by 0 bases, with 13 bases between. Germline lookup yields CDR1 GEAIGNYY and CDR2 EKD. The CDR3 is CACDTLGSSDTDKLIF. CDR3 nucleotides: TGTGCCTGTGACACCCTGGGGTCCTCGGACACCGATAAACTCATCTTT.

With respect to this clone: This DNA's translation and the protein TCRdb lists, from a much larger clone, do not match at residue 9, likely due to a read error; the protein shown is translated from the DNA. The V and J genes are TRDV2 and TRDJ1; 8 bases map to TRDD3. The junction had 13 bases not matched to a gene; V was cut back by 4 bases and J by 4 bases. The length of the CDR3 is 16 residues. Germline CDR1 GEAIGNYY, CDR2 EKD. Here the CDR3 DNA reads TGTGCCTGTGAGGCCCTACTGGGGGGTACAGACGATAAACTCATCTTT. This sequence encodes CACEALLGGTDDKLIF.

About this clone: This may be a read error: a much more frequent sequence differs by one nucleotide. This sample also contains other DNA sequences that code for the same CDR3. The chain couples TRDV1 to TRDJ1; possibly TRDD3 for D (5 bases). This CDR3 is 21 amino acids long. Germline V CDR1 and CDR2: TSWWSYY, QGS. The CDR3 region has the DNA TGCGCTCTTGGGGAACCTCACCTGGGACCCTCGGGGGTCGGGTGGACCGATAAACTCATCTTT. This gives the protein CALGEPHLGPSGVGWTDKLIF.

In the case of this clone: For this DNA, TCRdb reports the protein of a much larger clone, which diverges at residue 8, most likely from a read error; the protein presented here is translated directly from the DNA. V and J are TRDV2 and TRDJ1, with 10 bases lining up with TRDD3. CDR3 length: 19 residues. J gave up 1 base and V 4 bases, and 17 bases lay outside the gene matches. Germline-derived CDR1 and CDR2 are GEAIGNYY and EKD. The CDR3 sequence is CACETLGVLGDRVTDKLIF. CDR3 bases: TGTGCCTGTGAGACCCTTGGGGTGCTGGGGGATAGGGTCACCGATAAACTCATCTTT.

This clone turned up a few times. This sequence is one base from a far larger clone and is likely a read error. The chain links TRDV2 to TRDJ1, with 7 bases lining up with TRDD3. CDR1 is GEAIGNYY and CDR2 is EKD in the germline V gene. V trimming: 0 bases; J trimming: 4 bases; junction bases outside the gene matches: 7. This CDR3 is built from 15 residues. CDR3 in amino acids: CACDTLRDTDDKLIF. CDR3 nucleotides: TGTGCCTGTGACACCCTGAGGGATACCGACGATAAACTCATCTTT.

This clone counts as large (0.1 to 1%). This specimen includes other DNA sequences encoding the same CDR3. This rearrangement joins TRDV3 to TRDJ1; D possibly corresponds to TRDD2 (5 bases). V was shortened by 0 bases and J by 4 bases, with 27 bases between the two germline ends. Germline loops: CDR1 TVYSNPD, CDR2 GDNSRS (reference sequence). The CDR3 loop spans 18 amino acids. As DNA, the CDR3 is TGTGCCTTTAGATTTCGGTCGGTCGGGCGCGCGTTCCTCGATAAACTCATCTTT. Its protein is CAFRFRSVGRAFLDKLIF.

Worth noting for this clone: A read error likely explains why the TCRdb protein, taken from a much larger clone, differs from this DNA's translation at residue 5; the protein shown is translated from the DNA. The sample has other DNA sequences that encode this CDR3 too. The J gene is TRDJ1, the V gene TRDV1, with D perhaps matching TRDD3 (9 bases). V was clipped by 3 bases and J by 4 bases, with 42 bases between them. This CDR3 comprises 24 residues. Germline CDR1 and CDR2: TSWWSYY and QGS. CDR3 nucleotide sequence: TGTGCTCTTGGGGACCTTTCCCATGGCCTTCCTATATGGGGGATAGTCTTTATAGGCGATAAACTCATCTTT. It is translated as CALGDLSHGLPIWGIVFIGDKLIF.

This clone occurred a few times. TCRdb lists the protein of a much larger clone for this DNA, which differs at residue 3, so this is likely a read error; the protein given here is translated from the DNA itself. CDR3 residues: CARDTAGGPYTDKLIF. As DNA, the CDR3 is TGTGCCCGTGACACCGCTGGGGGCCCTTACACCGATAAACTCATCTTT. This sequence joins TRDV2 and TRDJ1, with 7 positions matching TRDD3. The CDR3 spans 16 residues. Germline loops: CDR1 GEAIGNYY, CDR2 EKD.

As concerns this clone: A far larger clone lies a single base away; this is likely a read error. Other nucleotide sequences from this sample produce the same CDR3. V is TRDV1 and J is TRDJ1, with 11 bases that match TRDD3. This CDR3 is 21 amino acids long. V shed 0 bases, J shed 2 bases, and the junction held 17 bases outside the gene matches. The V gene's germline CDR1 is TSWWSYY and CDR2 QGS. The CDR3 is CALGELESDWGIKGGTDKLIF. CDR3 coding DNA: TGTGCTCTTGGGGAACTAGAGTCAGACTGGGGGATAAAAGGGGGAACCGATAAACTCATCTTT.

This clone was seen a few times. The amino acid sequence in TCRdb belongs to a much larger clone and departs from this DNA's translation at residue 10, likely a sequencing read error; the sequence shown is translated from the DNA. The chain combines TRDV2 with TRDJ1, with 10 bases aligning to TRDD3. The germline V gene encodes CDR1 GEAIGNYY and CDR2 EKD. This CDR3 is built from 16 residues. The V gene end was trimmed by 3 bases and the J gene end by 4 bases; junction bases not matched to a gene: 10. CDR3: CACDPLLGDESDKLIF. The CDR3 coding sequence is TGTGCCTGTGACCCGTTACTGGGGGATGAAAGCGATAAACTCATCTTT.

In regard to this clone: The protein TCRdb lists belongs to a much larger clone and differs from this DNA's translation at residue 13, which points to a read error; the protein shown is made from the DNA. This chain uses TRDV2 with TRDJ1; TRDD3 agrees at 12 bases. Germline V gene sequence: CDR1 GEAIGNYY, CDR2 EKD. This CDR3 is 15 amino acids long. The CDR3 protein is CACEGLGDTSDKPIF. CDR3 coding DNA: TGTGCCTGTGAAGGACTGGGGGATACTTCCGATAAACCCATCTTT.

This clone is medium-sized within its sample. A read error is likely here: a far larger clone is one base away. The genes are TRDV2 and TRDJ1; 7 bases align to TRDD2. This CDR3 is 19 amino acids long. Germline CDR1 is GEAIGNYY and CDR2 is EKD. V lost 3 bases to trimming and J lost 2 bases; unmatched junction nucleotides: 20. The CDR3 sequence: CACDSQPSSLTIFTDKLIF. CDR3 coding DNA: TGTGCCTGTGACTCCCAGCCTTCCTCCCTAACGATTTTTACCGATAAACTCATCTTT.

This clone was counted between two and nine times. The protein in TCRdb stems from a much larger clone and differs at residue 11 from this DNA's translation, likely a read error; here the protein is translated from the DNA. This chain connects TRDV2 to TRDJ1; 8 nucleotides agree with TRDD2. CDR3 size: 18 residues. J gave up 4 bases and V 0 bases, and 15 bases lay outside the gene matches. Germline V CDR1 and CDR2: GEAIGNYY, EKD. The CDR3 protein is CACDTLPTLQEELDKLIF. CDR3 bases: TGTGCCTGTGACACCCTTCCTACTCTGCAAGAGGAGCTCGATAAACTCATCTTT.

Within the sample, this clone is medium-sized. A far more abundant clone sits one base away, making this likely a read error. The chain couples TRDV3 to TRDJ1, with D unresolved. Trimming left V 2 bases short and J 3 bases short, with 22 bases between. Germline values: CDR1 TVYSNPD, CDR2 GDNSRS (reference sequence). The CDR3 consists of 16 residues. CDR3 sequence (DNA): TGTGCCTTTTTGGGCAAGTGGGCTCAGTACGCCGATAAACTCATCTTT. Encoded protein: CAFLGKWAQYADKLIF.